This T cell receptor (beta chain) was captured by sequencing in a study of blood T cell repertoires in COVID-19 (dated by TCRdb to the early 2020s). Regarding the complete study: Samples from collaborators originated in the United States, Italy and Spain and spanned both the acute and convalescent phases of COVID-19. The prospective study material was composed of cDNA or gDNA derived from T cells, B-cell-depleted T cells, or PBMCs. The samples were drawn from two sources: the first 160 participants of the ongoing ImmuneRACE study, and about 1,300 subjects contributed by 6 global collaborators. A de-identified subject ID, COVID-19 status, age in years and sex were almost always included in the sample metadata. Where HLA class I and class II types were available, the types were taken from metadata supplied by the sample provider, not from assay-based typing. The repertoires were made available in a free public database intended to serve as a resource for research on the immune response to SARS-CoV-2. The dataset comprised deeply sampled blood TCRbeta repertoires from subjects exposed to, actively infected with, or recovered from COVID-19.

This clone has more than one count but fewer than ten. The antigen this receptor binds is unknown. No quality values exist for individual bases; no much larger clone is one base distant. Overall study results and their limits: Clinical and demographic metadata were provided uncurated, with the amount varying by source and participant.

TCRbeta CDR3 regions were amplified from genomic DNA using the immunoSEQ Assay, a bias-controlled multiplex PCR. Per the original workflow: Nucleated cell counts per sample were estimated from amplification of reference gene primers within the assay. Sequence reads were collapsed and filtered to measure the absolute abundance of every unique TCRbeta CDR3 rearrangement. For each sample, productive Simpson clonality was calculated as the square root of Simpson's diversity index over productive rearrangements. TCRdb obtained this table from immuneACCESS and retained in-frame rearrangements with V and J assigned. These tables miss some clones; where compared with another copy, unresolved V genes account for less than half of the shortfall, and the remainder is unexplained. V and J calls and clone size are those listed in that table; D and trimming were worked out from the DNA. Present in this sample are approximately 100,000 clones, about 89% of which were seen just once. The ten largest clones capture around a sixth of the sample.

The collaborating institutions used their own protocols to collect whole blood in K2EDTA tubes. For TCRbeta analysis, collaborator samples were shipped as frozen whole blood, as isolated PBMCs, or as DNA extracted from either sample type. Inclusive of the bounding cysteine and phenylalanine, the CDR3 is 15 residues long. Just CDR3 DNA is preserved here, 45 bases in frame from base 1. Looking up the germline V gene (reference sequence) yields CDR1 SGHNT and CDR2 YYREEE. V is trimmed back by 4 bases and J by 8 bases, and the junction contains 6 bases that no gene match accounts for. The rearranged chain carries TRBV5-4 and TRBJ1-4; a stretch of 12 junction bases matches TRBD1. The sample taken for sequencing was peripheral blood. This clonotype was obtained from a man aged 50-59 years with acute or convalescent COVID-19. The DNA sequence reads TGTGCCAGCAGCCCGGGACAGGGGGCAAACGAAAAACTGTTTTTT. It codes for CASSPGQGANEKLFF.